A selection of T cell receptor beta chains follows, all from one sample in a study of blood T cell repertoires in COVID-19. The data were produced by immunoSEQ multiplex PCR, yet TCRdb's version contains in-frame clones alone and is incomplete. Of 60,000 to 80,000 clones listed, approximately 84% are singletons. Sequencing used peripheral blood. These TCRs come from a man aged 45 to 65 with COVID-19, enrolled during active disease. Each CDR3 is given without its conserved first and last residue. A D gene is named only where the DNA matches it firmly.

d_call j_call v_call cdr3_aa
TRBD1 TRBJ2-7 TRBV6-2/TRBV6-3 ASSYSSGGYEQY
TRBD2 TRBJ2-1 TRBV19 ASSITGGGLYNEQF
TRBD2 TRBJ2-5 TRBV7-2 ASSPTTSGLGTQY
NA TRBJ2-1 TRBV7-8 ASSFLKSYNEQF
TRBD2 TRBJ2-2 TRBV2 ASSARGLAGGPNTGELF
NA TRBJ1-1 TRBV28 ASSLSGGATEAF
TRBD1 TRBJ2-7 TRBV20-1 SATDRDEQY
NA TRBJ2-5 TRBV16 ASSQFEETQY
TRBD2 TRBJ2-5 TRBV9 ASSVSSGSFGQETQY
NA TRBJ1-3 TRBV28 ASRELTQGLTGNTIY
NA TRBJ2-1 TRBV29-1 SVQDLLSYNEQF
TRBD2 TRBJ2-1 TRBV7-2 ASSFTSGTINEQF
TRBD1 TRBJ1-2 TRBV7-9 ASSLANRGYGYT
NA TRBJ1-5 TRBV28 ASSPQTGNSNQPQH
TRBD2 TRBJ2-3 TRBV5-1 ASSAGTSGVGDTQY
NA TRBJ1-2 TRBV6-6 ASSNSPTANYGYT
TRBD1 TRBJ2-7 TRBV7-2 ASSRDRTSYEQY
TRBD2 TRBJ2-5 TRBV6-2/TRBV6-3 ASSYSTSSQETQY
TRBD2 TRBJ2-3 TRBV5-1 ASSLVPAGVGDTQY
NA TRBJ1-1 TRBV30 AWSVGSGTEAF
NA TRBJ1-1 TRBV5-5 ASSLGGSTEAF
TRBD1 TRBJ1-2 TRBV25-1 ASSESMGQGHGYT
NA TRBJ2-1 TRBV9 ASSVVPGYNEQF
NA TRBJ1-5 TRBV27 ASNPVRSNQPQH
NA TRBJ2-5 TRBV6-1 ASSEARQAWETQY
NA TRBJ2-7 TRBV30 AWTPGSAAEQY
NA TRBJ1-3 TRBV19 ASTRIGTPFSGNTIY
NA TRBJ1-1 TRBV19 ASSIQGRGVAF
TRBD2 TRBJ2-7 TRBV3-1/TRBV3-2 ASSQDTSGRGEQY
NA TRBJ2-7 TRBV3-1/TRBV3-2 ASSLKEGSYEQY
TRBD1 TRBJ1-1 TRBV5-1 ASSLRLGTVNTEAF
TRBD1 TRBJ1-3 TRBV9 ASSPPGTGNGNTIY
TRBD2 TRBJ2-3 TRBV5-6 ASSLERGGAGTDTQY
TRBD2 TRBJ2-7 TRBV5-1 ASSLVLAGGPGSYEQY
NA TRBJ2-1 TRBV7-2 ASSSPRTPYNEQF